A selection of T cell receptor beta chains follows, all from one sample in a study of control samples from healthy donors and cancer patients. Using immunoSEQ multiplex PCR, the repertoire was profiled, and TCRdb retains in-frame clones only, with some absent. This table has 70,000 or so clones, 84% appearing once. Specimen: blood. These receptors were taken from a man in his fifties in good health. The CDR3 runs from the conserved cysteine through the conserved F or W. Fields, in order: V gene, clone size, D gene, J gene, CDR3 DNA, CDR3 protein. A D gene is named only where the DNA matches it firmly. Size values are once, few and many counts, or a class for expanded clones, and some rows have none.

V gene: TRBV20-1
clone size: -
D gene: -
J gene: TRBJ1-1
CDR3 DNA: TGCAGTGTCGGGGGGGGAGCTTTCTTT
CDR3 protein: CSVGGGAFF

V gene: TRBV30
clone size: few
D gene: -
J gene: TRBJ1-2
CDR3 DNA: TGTGCCGGCTACCGCCGGGACGCCAATAACTATGGCTACACCTTC
CDR3 protein: CAGYRRDANNYGYTF

V gene: TRBV6-5
clone size: once
D gene: -
J gene: TRBJ2-5
CDR3 DNA: TGTGCCACCTTATATACTCGGGGGTTGGAGACCCAGTACTTC
CDR3 protein: CATLYTRGLETQYF

V gene: TRBV5-8
clone size: -
D gene: TRBD1
J gene: TRBJ2-5
CDR3 DNA: TGTGCCAGCAGCTTGGAAGGACAGGGCGAAGAGACCCAGTACTTC
CDR3 protein: CASSLEGQGEETQYF

V gene: TRBV6-5
clone size: few
D gene: TRBD1
J gene: TRBJ1-5
CDR3 DNA: TGTGCCAGCACCACACTAAGGCAGGGGGCGCAGCCCCAGCATTTT
CDR3 protein: CASTTLRQGAQPQHF

V gene: TRBV4-1
clone size: -
D gene: -
J gene: TRBJ1-1
CDR3 DNA: TGCGCCAGCAGCCAGGGGGGTAACACTGAAGCTTTCTTT
CDR3 protein: CASSQGGNTEAFF

V gene: TRBV6-6
clone size: -
D gene: -
J gene: TRBJ2-7
CDR3 DNA: TGTGCCAGCAGCGAAAGCCAGGGCCCCTACGAGCAGTACTTC
CDR3 protein: CASSESQGPYEQYF

V gene: TRBV5-7
clone size: medium-sized
D gene: TRBD1
J gene: TRBJ1-2
CDR3 DNA: TGTGCCAGCAGCCCCGGGACAGGGAGAGGCTACACCTTC
CDR3 protein: CASSPGTGRGYTF

V gene: TRBV11-1
clone size: few
D gene: TRBD1
J gene: TRBJ2-7
CDR3 DNA: TGTGCCAGCAGCCTCGCGACAGGGGGCCAGGGCGAGCAGTACTTC
CDR3 protein: CASSLATGGQGEQYF

V gene: TRBV29-1
clone size: -
D gene: -
J gene: TRBJ2-7
CDR3 DNA: TGCAGCGTGGTGACAGGATTGGTTAGGCAGTACTTC
CDR3 protein: CSVVTGLVRQYF

V gene: TRBV6-2/TRBV6-3
clone size: -
D gene: TRBD2
J gene: TRBJ2-7
CDR3 DNA: TGTGCCAGCAGTCTACTAGCGACGGTATCCTACGAGCAGTACTTC
CDR3 protein: CASSLLATVSYEQYF

V gene: TRBV21-1
clone size: few
D gene: -
J gene: TRBJ1-5
CDR3 DNA: TGTGCCACAGCGAGAGGGGGCGGGTATAGCAATCAGCCCCAGCATTTT
CDR3 protein: CATARGGGYSNQPQHF

V gene: TRBV18
clone size: -
D gene: TRBD2
J gene: TRBJ2-7
CDR3 DNA: TGTGCCAGCTCACCACCGCGGCTAGCGGACTACGAGCAGTACTTC
CDR3 protein: CASSPPRLADYEQYF

V gene: TRBV21-1
clone size: -
D gene: -
J gene: TRBJ2-1
CDR3 DNA: TGTGCCAGCAGCATCCCCGGACTAGCGAGCAACAATGAGCAGTTCTTC
CDR3 protein: CASSIPGLASNNEQFF

V gene: TRBV10-3
clone size: -
D gene: -
J gene: TRBJ2-5
CDR3 DNA: TGTGCCATCAGTGAGTCACGCGTGGAGGCCCGGGGTCAAGAGACCCAGTACTTC
CDR3 protein: CAISESRVEARGQETQYF

V gene: TRBV28
clone size: -
D gene: -
J gene: TRBJ1-5
CDR3 DNA: TGTGCCAGCAGTTGGGGCTTAGGGGATCAGCCCCAGCATTTT
CDR3 protein: CASSWGLGDQPQHF

V gene: TRBV27
clone size: -
D gene: -
J gene: TRBJ1-2
CDR3 DNA: TGTGCCAGCAGTATCGGGGGTGTGTATGGCTACACCTTC
CDR3 protein: CASSIGGVYGYTF

V gene: TRBV30
clone size: -
D gene: -
J gene: TRBJ1-1
CDR3 DNA: TGTGCCTGGAGCAGTGACTATGAAGCTTTCTTT
CDR3 protein: CAWSSDYEAFF

V gene: TRBV6-2/TRBV6-3
clone size: -
D gene: -
J gene: TRBJ1-1
CDR3 DNA: TGTGCCAGCAGTGTTCAGGCGAACACTGAAGCTTTCTTT
CDR3 protein: CASSVQANTEAFF

V gene: TRBV5-8
clone size: -
D gene: TRBD2
J gene: TRBJ2-5
CDR3 DNA: TGTGCCAGCAGCAGACAGACACTAGCGCGCCAAGAGACCCAGTACTTC
CDR3 protein: CASSRQTLARQETQYF

V gene: TRBV10-3
clone size: -
D gene: TRBD2
J gene: TRBJ2-1
CDR3 DNA: TGTGCCGCGGGGACTAGCGGGATGGGGGAGCAGTTCTTC
CDR3 protein: CAAGTSGMGEQFF

V gene: TRBV6-2/TRBV6-3
clone size: -
D gene: -
J gene: TRBJ1-2
CDR3 DNA: TGTGCCAGCAGCGAACAATACCCCCGGTGGTACACCTTC
CDR3 protein: CASSEQYPRWYTF

V gene: TRBV7-9
clone size: -
D gene: TRBD2
J gene: TRBJ2-3
CDR3 DNA: TGTGCCAGCAGAATCCCCAGTAGCGGGATGGCGGATACGCAGTATTTT
CDR3 protein: CASRIPSSGMADTQYF

V gene: TRBV30
clone size: -
D gene: TRBD2
J gene: TRBJ2-7
CDR3 DNA: TGTGCCTGGAGTGTTGGGACTAGCGGGACCGAGCAGTACTTC
CDR3 protein: CAWSVGTSGTEQYF

V gene: TRBV28
clone size: -
D gene: TRBD2
J gene: TRBJ2-1
CDR3 DNA: TGTGCCAGCACCTTGGGGAGTAGCGGGATCCCTTTTAGGAATGAGCAGTTCTTC
CDR3 protein: CASTLGSSGIPFRNEQFF

V gene: TRBV6-5
clone size: -
D gene: TRBD1
J gene: TRBJ2-7
CDR3 DNA: TGTGCCAGCAGTTACCGGACAGGGAAACCCTACGAGCAGTACTTC
CDR3 protein: CASSYRTGKPYEQYF

V gene: TRBV6-5
clone size: once
D gene: TRBD1
J gene: TRBJ1-6
CDR3 DNA: TGTGCCAGCAGACCTGACAGGGGGCGGAATTCACCCCTCCACTTT
CDR3 protein: CASRPDRGRNSPLHF

V gene: TRBV6-4
clone size: few
D gene: TRBD2
J gene: TRBJ2-3
CDR3 DNA: TGTGCCAGCAGTGAAAGCGGGACTAGCACAGATACGCAGTATTTT
CDR3 protein: CASSESGTSTDTQYF

V gene: TRBV5-1
clone size: -
D gene: TRBD2
J gene: TRBJ2-7
CDR3 DNA: TGCGCCAGCAAATGGTCTAGCGGGCTCTACGAGCAGTACTTC
CDR3 protein: CASKWSSGLYEQYF

V gene: TRBV7-3
clone size: once
D gene: -
J gene: TRBJ1-3
CDR3 DNA: TGTGCCAGCAGCTTAACAGGGAGCTCTGGAAACACCATATATTTT
CDR3 protein: CASSLTGSSGNTIYF

V gene: TRBV4-1
clone size: once
D gene: -
J gene: TRBJ2-7
CDR3 DNA: TGCGCCAGCAGCCAAGTTCCCGGCGTTTACGAGCAGTACTTC
CDR3 protein: CASSQVPGVYEQYF

V gene: TRBV7-2
clone size: -
D gene: TRBD2
J gene: TRBJ2-1
CDR3 DNA: TGTGCCAGCAGCCCTGCTAGCGGGGGTAACAATGAGCAGTTCTTC
CDR3 protein: CASSPASGGNNEQFF

V gene: TRBV18
clone size: -
D gene: -
J gene: TRBJ2-2
CDR3 DNA: TGTGCCAGCTCACCACCGGGGGGGGCAGACCCGAACACCGGGGAGCTGTTTTTT
CDR3 protein: CASSPPGGADPNTGELFF

V gene: TRBV18
clone size: -
D gene: TRBD2
J gene: TRBJ2-1
CDR3 DNA: TGTGCCAGCTCACCGCTCGCCGGCGGGAGTCTTGGGAATGAGCAGTTCTTC
CDR3 protein: CASSPLAGGSLGNEQFF

V gene: TRBV12-3/TRBV12-4
clone size: -
D gene: -
J gene: TRBJ1-1
CDR3 DNA: TGTGCCAGCACCTTTATGAACACTGAAGCTTTCTTT
CDR3 protein: CASTFMNTEAFF

V gene: TRBV5-6
clone size: -
D gene: TRBD1
J gene: TRBJ1-2
CDR3 DNA: TGTGCCAGCAGCTTGGGGACAGGGGCCTTTACTAACTATGGCTACACCTTC
CDR3 protein: CASSLGTGAFTNYGYTF

V gene: TRBV12-3/TRBV12-4
clone size: -
D gene: -
J gene: TRBJ2-1
CDR3 DNA: TGTGCCAGCAGTGCAGGGGGGGATGAGCAGTTCTTC
CDR3 protein: CASSAGGDEQFF

V gene: TRBV2
clone size: -
D gene: -
J gene: TRBJ2-1
CDR3 DNA: TGTGCCAGCCCAAGGGGGAGGGCCCCCGATGAGCAGTTCTTC
CDR3 protein: CASPRGRAPDEQFF

V gene: TRBV7-8
clone size: -
D gene: -
J gene: TRBJ1-1
CDR3 DNA: TGTGCCAGCAGTAGACAGAGGACGAACACTGAAGCTTTCTTT
CDR3 protein: CASSRQRTNTEAFF

V gene: TRBV10-3
clone size: -
D gene: -
J gene: TRBJ1-2
CDR3 DNA: TGTGCCATCAGTGAGGACAGTTCTCACTCATTTAACTATGGCTACACCTTC
CDR3 protein: CAISEDSSHSFNYGYTF

V gene: TRBV4-3
clone size: -
D gene: -
J gene: TRBJ2-7
CDR3 DNA: TGCGCCAGCAGCCAAGGGTCTGCGGGGACCTACGAGCAGTACTTC
CDR3 protein: CASSQGSAGTYEQYF

V gene: TRBV6-1
clone size: -
D gene: -
J gene: TRBJ1-5
CDR3 DNA: TGTGCCAGCAGTGAAGCATTTTCAACAGGCAATCAGCCCCAGCATTTT
CDR3 protein: CASSEAFSTGNQPQHF

V gene: TRBV24-1
clone size: once
D gene: TRBD2
J gene: TRBJ2-2
CDR3 DNA: TGTGCCACCAGCCCCCAGAGTAGCGGGCGGTTTGGGGAGCTGTTTTTT
CDR3 protein: CATSPQSSGRFGELFF

V gene: TRBV6-2/TRBV6-3
clone size: many
D gene: -
J gene: TRBJ2-7
CDR3 DNA: TGTGCCAGCAGTTACTCGTCGGAGAGCTACGAGCAGTACTTC
CDR3 protein: CASSYSSESYEQYF

V gene: TRBV10-1
clone size: -
D gene: -
J gene: TRBJ1-2
CDR3 DNA: TGCGCCAACCCGAGGGGGGGTGACGGAACAAGCGGCTACACCTTC
CDR3 protein: CANPRGGDGTSGYTF

V gene: TRBV2
clone size: -
D gene: TRBD1
J gene: TRBJ1-1
CDR3 DNA: TGTGCCAGCAGTACCGACAGGGACACTGAAGCTTTCTTT
CDR3 protein: CASSTDRDTEAFF

V gene: TRBV19
clone size: -
D gene: -
J gene: TRBJ1-5
CDR3 DNA: TGTGCCAGTAGTATCGTGGGTTTGGGGGCCTATCAGCCCCAGCATTTT
CDR3 protein: CASSIVGLGAYQPQHF

V gene: TRBV2
clone size: -
D gene: -
J gene: TRBJ2-7
CDR3 DNA: TGTGCCAGCAGATATACAGGGCACGAGCAGTACTTC
CDR3 protein: CASRYTGHEQYF

V gene: TRBV29-1
clone size: once
D gene: -
J gene: TRBJ1-2
CDR3 DNA: TGCAGCGTCCCTTTTAGGGGCGATGGGGGCTACACCTTC
CDR3 protein: CSVPFRGDGGYTF

V gene: TRBV7-2
clone size: few
D gene: TRBD2
J gene: TRBJ2-1
CDR3 DNA: TGTGCCAGCATTCCGACTAGCGGGGTTTACAATGAGCAGTTCTTC
CDR3 protein: CASIPTSGVYNEQFF

V gene: TRBV7-6
clone size: -
D gene: TRBD1
J gene: TRBJ1-3
CDR3 DNA: TGTGCCAGCAGCTCCTCCCGGACAGGCGGTCACACCATATATTTT
CDR3 protein: CASSSSRTGGHTIYF

V gene: TRBV7-2
clone size: -
D gene: -
J gene: TRBJ1-2
CDR3 DNA: TGTGCCAGCAGCCTGGACAGCTATGGCTACACCTTC
CDR3 protein: CASSLDSYGYTF

V gene: TRBV3-1/TRBV3-2
clone size: -
D gene: TRBD2
J gene: TRBJ2-1
CDR3 DNA: TGTGCCAGCAGTCGAGGTAGCGGGCGTGGTTATGAGCAGTTCTTC
CDR3 protein: CASSRGSGRGYEQFF